A selection of T cell receptor beta chains follows, all from one sample in a study of T cell changes during pregnancy in multiple sclerosis. Profiling relied on immunoSEQ multiplex PCR, and the TCRdb table lists in-frame clones only, not all of them. The sample has 40,000 to 60,000 clones; 85% to 95% are singletons. The material sequenced was peripheral blood, taken after pregnancy. The receptors here all came from a female donor with multiple sclerosis, enrolled in a pregnancy study. Each CDR3 is given with its conserved first and last residue. Each record gives: J gene, clone size, D gene, V gene, CDR3 protein, CDR3 DNA. The D gene is left open where the match is weak. Expanded clones get a size class; other rows say once, few or many, or leave the size out.

>TRBJ1-6|once|-|TRBV5-4
CASTPGGTPPLHF
TGTGCCAGCACCCCGGGGGGAACTCCACCCCTCCACTTT
>TRBJ1-1|-|-|TRBV5-1
CASSLISGTLNEAFF
TGCGCCAGCAGCTTGATTTCCGGGACACTGAACGAAGCTTTCTTT
>TRBJ1-1|-|-|TRBV6-5
CASERGVGTEAFF
TGTGCCAGCGAACGGGGGGTGGGCACTGAAGCTTTCTTT
>TRBJ1-1|-|TRBD1|TRBV5-4
CASSVTGGGTEAFF
TGTGCCAGCAGCGTTACAGGGGGGGGGACTGAAGCTTTCTTT
>TRBJ1-2|-|-|TRBV29-1
CSVVPGGGNYGYTF
TGCAGCGTTGTCCCGGGGGGAGGAAACTATGGCTACACCTTC
>TRBJ2-1|-|TRBD2|TRBV6-5
CATSGSGGKGNEQFF
TGTGCCACCTCGGGTAGCGGGGGGAAGGGAAATGAGCAGTTCTTC
>TRBJ2-7|-|TRBD1|TRBV19
CASSTTGTGSYEQYF
TGTGCCAGTAGTACGACCGGGACAGGGTCCTACGAGCAGTACTTC
>TRBJ1-1|-|TRBD1|TRBV9
CASSVAGTGVDEAFF
TGTGCCAGCAGCGTAGCCGGGACAGGGGTGGATGAGGCTTTCTTT
>TRBJ2-7|few|-|TRBV14
CASSQEGRTYEQYF
TGTGCCAGCAGCCAAGAAGGCAGGACCTACGAGCAGTACTTC
>TRBJ2-7|-|-|TRBV7-3
CASSLAGAPGEQYF
TGTGCCAGCAGCCTCGCGGGGGCTCCCGGCGAGCAGTACTTC
>TRBJ1-3|-|-|TRBV6-1
CATSPREFRGNTIYF
TGTGCCACCTCTCCCCGGGAATTCAGGGGAAACACCATATATTTT
>TRBJ2-5|-|TRBD1|TRBV7-2
CASSFTTGGETQYF
TGTGCCAGCAGCTTTACGACAGGGGGAGAGACCCAGTACTTC
>TRBJ2-7|-|TRBD2|TRBV7-2
CASSHFPGGIPTNQYF
TGTGCCAGCAGCCATTTTCCGGGGGGTATTCCTACGAATCAGTACTTC
>TRBJ2-3|once|TRBD2|TRBV10-3
CAISSGGSATDTQYF
TGTGCCATCAGCAGCGGGGGGTCGGCCACAGATACGCAGTATTTT
>TRBJ2-1|-|TRBD2|TRBV6-5
CASSYSLAGGGNEQFF
TGTGCCAGCAGTTACTCTCTAGCGGGGGGAGGAAATGAGCAGTTCTTC
>TRBJ2-5|-|TRBD2|TRBV7-2
CASSTGGLAGVETQYF
TGTGCCAGCAGCACGGGGGGACTAGCGGGGGTAGAGACCCAGTACTTC
>TRBJ1-5|few|-|TRBV9
CASSLSGFGNQPQHF
TGTGCCAGCAGCTTGTCAGGTTTTGGCAATCAGCCCCAGCATTTT
>TRBJ2-3|-|-|TRBV6-5
CASGGWGRGTDTQYF
TGTGCCAGTGGGGGGTGGGGCAGGGGCACAGATACGCAGTATTTT
>TRBJ1-5|-|-|TRBV5-1
CASAEGGEINQPQHF
TGCGCCAGCGCCGAAGGGGGGGAGATCAATCAGCCCCAGCATTTT
>TRBJ2-3|-|TRBD2|TRBV6-4
CASSPTSGGASNTQYF
TGTGCCAGCAGTCCCACGAGCGGGGGGGCGTCAAATACGCAGTATTTT
>TRBJ2-3|once|TRBD1|TRBV7-3
CASSLSMARDRVADTQYF
TGTGCCAGCAGCTTATCAATGGCCCGGGACAGGGTAGCAGATACGCAGTATTTT
>TRBJ2-1|-|TRBD1|TRBV5-4
CASSYDRGNEQFF
TGTGCCAGCAGCTATGACAGGGGGAATGAGCAGTTCTTC
>TRBJ1-2|-|-|TRBV19
CASSRQSYGYTF
TGTGCCAGTAGTAGACAGTCCTATGGCTACACCTTC
>TRBJ1-5|-|TRBD1|TRBV9
CASSALQGNQPQHF
TGTGCCAGCAGCGCTCTACAGGGGAATCAGCCCCAGCATTTT
>TRBJ1-4|-|-|TRBV10-3
CAISVGGPNEKLFF
TGTGCCATCAGTGTTGGAGGGCCAAATGAAAAACTGTTTTTT
>TRBJ1-6|once|TRBD1|TRBV27
CASSRTGASYNSPLHF
TGTGCCAGCAGTAGGACAGGGGCATCCTATAATTCACCCCTCCACTTT
>TRBJ1-2|-|-|TRBV30
CAWSVVGIPNYGYTF
TGTGCCTGGTCTGTGGTCGGGATCCCTAACTATGGCTACACCTTC
>TRBJ2-7|-|-|TRBV15
CATTVRRRSYEQYF
TGTGCCACCACTGTGCGGCGCCGCTCCTACGAGCAGTACTTC
>TRBJ2-4|once|-|TRBV11-2
CASSRISGRAKNIQYF
TGTGCCAGCAGCCGCATTTCAGGTCGTGCCAAAAACATTCAGTACTTC
>TRBJ1-5|-|-|TRBV6-1
CASSEKSGSNQPQHF
TGTGCCAGCAGTGAAAAGAGCGGTAGCAATCAGCCCCAGCATTTT
>TRBJ2-1|-|TRBD1|TRBV25-1
CASSEGQGNFDEQFF
TGTGCCAGCAGTGAGGGACAGGGGAATTTCGATGAGCAGTTCTTC
>TRBJ2-2|-|TRBD1|TRBV4-1
CASSLETGVANTGELFF
TGCGCCAGCAGCCTAGAAACAGGGGTTGCGAACACCGGGGAGCTGTTTTTT
>TRBJ1-3|-|-|TRBV9
CASSPGAFSGNTIYF
TGTGCCAGCAGCCCAGGGGCCTTCTCTGGAAACACCATATATTTT
>TRBJ1-2|once|TRBD1|TRBV7-8
CASSLGTGTYGYTF
TGTGCCAGCAGCCTGGGGACAGGGACCTATGGCTACACCTTC
>TRBJ2-7|-|-|TRBV15
CATSPGVLYEQYF
TGTGCCACCAGTCCGGGGGTTCTCTACGAGCAGTACTTC
>TRBJ2-5|-|TRBD2|TRBV11-2
CASSLEVRPSGYQETQYF
TGTGCCAGCAGCTTAGAGGTTAGGCCTAGCGGGTACCAAGAGACCCAGTACTTC
>TRBJ1-2|-|-|TRBV5-6
CASSLFRGMKNYGYTF
TGTGCCAGCAGCTTGTTCAGGGGAATGAAAAACTATGGCTACACCTTC
>TRBJ2-4|-|TRBD1|TRBV7-3
CASSLEPQDRVFENIQYF
TGTGCCAGCAGCTTAGAGCCCCAGGACAGGGTCTTTGAGAACATTCAGTACTTC
>TRBJ2-3|-|TRBD2|TRBV9
CASSSSGGADTQYF
TGTGCCAGCAGCTCTAGCGGGGGGGCCGATACGCAGTATTTT
>TRBJ1-2|-|TRBD1|TRBV5-3
CARSSPGTGFFSGGYTF
TGTGCCAGAAGCTCTCCCGGGACAGGGTTCTTTTCGGGGGGCTACACCTTC
>TRBJ1-3|once|TRBD1|TRBV2
CASSSHSGTGGNTIYF
TGTGCCAGCAGTTCACACTCCGGGACAGGCGGAAACACCATATATTTT
>TRBJ1-2|once|-|TRBV6-4
CASSDGSRGYGYTF
TGTGCCAGCAGTGACGGTTCTAGAGGCTATGGCTACACCTTC
>TRBJ2-2|-|-|TRBV19
CASSMEGATGELFF
TGTGCCAGTAGTATGGAGGGTGCTACCGGGGAGCTGTTTTTT
>TRBJ1-2|-|TRBD1|TRBV7-9
CASSRGQGGGYTF
TGTGCCAGCAGCCGAGGACAGGGAGGAGGCTACACCTTC
>TRBJ2-3|-|TRBD2|TRBV2
CASRFGLAASTDTQYF
TGTGCCAGCAGGTTTGGACTAGCGGCTAGCACAGATACGCAGTATTTT
>TRBJ2-3|-|-|TRBV25-1
CASSDPLIDTQYF
TGTGCCAGCAGTGACCCCCTAATAGATACGCAGTATTTT
>TRBJ1-1|few|-|TRBV29-1
CSAPLQGTEAFF
TGCAGCGCCCCACTTCAGGGTACTGAAGCTTTCTTT
>TRBJ1-5|-|-|TRBV9
CASSAAGGNQPQHF
TGTGCCAGCAGCGCCGCAGGGGGCAATCAGCCCCAGCATTTT
>TRBJ2-5|-|TRBD2|TRBV15
CATRTTSGGQETQYF
TGTGCCACCAGAACGACTAGCGGGGGTCAAGAGACCCAGTACTTC
>TRBJ2-2|-|-|TRBV7-6
CASSLAPGERGGELFF
TGTGCCAGCAGCTTAGCCCCAGGGGAAAGAGGCGGGGAGCTGTTTTTT
>TRBJ1-1|-|-|TRBV7-3
CASSLQTVGQLGTEAFF
TGTGCCAGCAGCTTACAAACCGTAGGACAGCTGGGCACTGAAGCTTTCTTT